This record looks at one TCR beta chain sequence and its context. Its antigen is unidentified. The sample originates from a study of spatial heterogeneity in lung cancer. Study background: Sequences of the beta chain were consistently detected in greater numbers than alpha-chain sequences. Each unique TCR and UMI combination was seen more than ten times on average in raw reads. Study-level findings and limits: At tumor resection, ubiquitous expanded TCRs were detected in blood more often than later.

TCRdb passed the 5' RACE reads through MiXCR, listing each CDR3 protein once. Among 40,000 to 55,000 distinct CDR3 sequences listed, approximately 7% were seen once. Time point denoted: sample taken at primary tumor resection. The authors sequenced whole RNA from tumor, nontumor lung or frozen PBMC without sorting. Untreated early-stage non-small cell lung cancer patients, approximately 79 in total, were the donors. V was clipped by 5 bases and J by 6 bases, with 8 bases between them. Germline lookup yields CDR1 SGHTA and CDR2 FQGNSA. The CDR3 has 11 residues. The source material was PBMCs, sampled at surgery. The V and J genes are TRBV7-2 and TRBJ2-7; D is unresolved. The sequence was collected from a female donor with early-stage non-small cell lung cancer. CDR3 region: CASSLTREQYF. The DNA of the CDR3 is TGTGCCAGCAGCCTGACGCGCGAGCAGTACTTC.